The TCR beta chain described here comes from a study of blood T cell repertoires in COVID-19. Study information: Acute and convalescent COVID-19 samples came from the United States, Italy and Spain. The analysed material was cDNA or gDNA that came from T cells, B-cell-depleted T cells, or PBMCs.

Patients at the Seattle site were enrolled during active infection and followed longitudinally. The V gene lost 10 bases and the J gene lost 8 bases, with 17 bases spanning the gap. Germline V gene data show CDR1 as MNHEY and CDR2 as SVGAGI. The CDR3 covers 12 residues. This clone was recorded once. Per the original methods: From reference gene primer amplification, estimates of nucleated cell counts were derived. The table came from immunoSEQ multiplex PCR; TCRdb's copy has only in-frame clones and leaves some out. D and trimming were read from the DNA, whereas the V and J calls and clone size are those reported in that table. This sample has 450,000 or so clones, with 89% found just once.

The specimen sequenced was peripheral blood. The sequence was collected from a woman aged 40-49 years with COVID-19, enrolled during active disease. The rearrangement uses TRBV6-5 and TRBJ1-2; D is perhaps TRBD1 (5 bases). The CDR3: CATTTGTGGYTF. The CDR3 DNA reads TGTGCCACTACCACGGGGACTGGCGGCTACACCTTC.